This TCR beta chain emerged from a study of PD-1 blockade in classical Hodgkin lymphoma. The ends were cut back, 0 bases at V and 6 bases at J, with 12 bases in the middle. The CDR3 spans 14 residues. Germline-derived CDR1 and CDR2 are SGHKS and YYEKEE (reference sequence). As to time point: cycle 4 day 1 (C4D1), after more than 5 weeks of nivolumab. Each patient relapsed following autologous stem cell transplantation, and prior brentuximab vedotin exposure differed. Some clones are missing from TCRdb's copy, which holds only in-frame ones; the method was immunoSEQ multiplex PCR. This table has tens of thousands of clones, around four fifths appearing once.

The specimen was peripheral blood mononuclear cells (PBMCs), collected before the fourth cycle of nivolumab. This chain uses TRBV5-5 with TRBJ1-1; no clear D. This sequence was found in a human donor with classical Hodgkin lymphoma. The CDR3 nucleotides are TGTGCCAGCAGCTTGGATGTCAGAAGGGCTGAAGCTTTCTTT. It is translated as CASSLDVRRAEAFF.